Presented here are 22 T cell receptor beta chains from one specimen sequenced in a study of T cells in Graves' hyperthyroidism and ophthalmopathy. Researchers took RNA transcripts and amplified the TCR beta CDR3 regions from them. Primed by the HTBI set, a first-round RT-PCR was run on the TCR CDR3. TCRdb passed the multiplex PCR reads through MiXCR, listing each CDR3 protein once. The data contain roughly 290,000 distinct CDR3 sequences, more than 15% of them singletons. The source material was blood. These receptors were obtained from a woman aged 60-75 years with Graves' ophthalmopathy.

The V and J genes are TRBV19 and TRBJ1-1; D gene ambiguous. Deletions cut 5 bases from V and 2 bases from J, with 6 bases between. The germline CDR1 and CDR2 sequences are LNHDA and SQIVND (reference sequence). The length of the CDR3 is 12 residues. CDR3 region: CASSDINTEAFF. In DNA form, the CDR3 reads TGTGCCAGTAGTGACATCAACACTGAAGCTTTCTTT.

This clonotype occurred many times. For the CDR3, the DNA is TGTGCCAGCAGCCTCGGACGAGTCGGGGAGCTGTTTTTT. The encoded protein is CASSLGRVGELFF. The rearrangement joins TRBV9 to TRBJ2-2; D gene unclear. V lost 4 bases to trimming and J lost 7 bases, with 11 bases between them. This CDR3 region has 13 residues. The germline gives CDR1 SGDLS, CDR2 YYNGEE.

Many counts were recorded for this clonotype. The V gene is TRBV10-3, the J gene TRBJ2-1; D gene uncertain. The germline V and J ends were trimmed by 6 bases and 4 bases, with 10 bases remaining between them. This CDR3 is 13 amino acids long. The germline gives CDR1 ENHRY, CDR2 SYGVKD. The CDR3 is CAISQGSYNEQFF. In DNA form, the CDR3 reads TGTGCCATCAGCCAAGGGTCATACAATGAGCAGTTCTTC.

This clonotype was counted between two and nine times. The V and J genes are TRBV4-3 and TRBJ2-2; no definite D call. The V gene's germline CDR1 is LGHNA and CDR2 YSLEER. V was clipped by 0 bases and J by 6 bases, with 17 bases between them. The CDR3 consists of 17 residues. CDR3 loop: CASSQDHMAKGAGELFF. The CDR3 DNA reads as TGCGCCAGCAGCCAAGATCATATGGCAAAAGGAGCCGGGGAGCTGTTTTTT.

This clonotype was seen ten or more times. The rearrangement links TRBV2 to TRBJ2-5; tentative D call: TRBD1 (7 bases). The CDR3 length is 16 residues. Germline V gives CDR1 SNHLY, CDR2 FYNNEI. Trimming took 4 bases from V and 2 from J, leaving 17 bases between them. Here the CDR3 DNA reads TGTGCCAGCAGTGGGGAGGTTTCGGGACAGCAAGAGACCCAGTACTTC. It yields the protein CASSGEVSGQQETQYF.

This clonotype was counted a few times. This chain's CDR3 is CASSERYREIVVKLFF. The CDR3 DNA sequence: TGTGCCAGCAGTGAACGGTACAGGGAGATAGTAGTAAAACTGTTTTTT. The chain recombines TRBV2 with TRBJ1-4; a possible D gene is TRBD1 (6 bases). The germline V gene has CDR1 SNHLY and CDR2 FYNNEI. The CDR3 covers 16 residues. V lost 2 bases to trimming and J lost 10 bases, with 20 bases between them. Complete variable domain (other parts from reference TRBV2 and TRBJ1-4): EPEVTQTPSHQVTQMGQEVILRCVPISNHLYFYWYRQILGQKVEFLVSFYNNEISEKSEIFDDQFSVERPDGSNFTLKIRSTKLEDSAMYFCASSERYREIVVKLFFGSGTQLSVL.

This clonotype has at least ten counts. The chain links TRBV5-1 to TRBJ1-1; 9 bases align to TRBD1. This CDR3 comprises 17 residues. In germline, CDR1 is SGHRS, CDR2 YFSETQ. The V gene end was trimmed by 4 bases and the J gene end by 7 bases; junction bases not matched to a gene: 17. The CDR3 sequence: CASSPVPGQGPPFEAFF. CDR3 DNA: TGCGCCAGCAGCCCAGTCCCGGGACAGGGACCCCCGTTTGAAGCTTTCTTT.

The genes are TRBV10-1 and TRBJ2-2; 9 nucleotides agree with TRBD1. Germline V gene data show CDR1 as WNHNN and CDR2 as SYGVQD (reference sequence). This CDR3 comprises 16 residues. J lost 3 bases, V lost 9 bases, and 11 bases had no gene match. The CDR3 sequence is CARGKPDRGDTGELFF. Here the CDR3 DNA reads TGCGCCAGGGGGAAACCTGACAGGGGGGACACCGGGGAGCTGTTTTTT.

This clonotype was detected ten times or more. This sequence joins TRBV2 and TRBJ1-5, with TRBD1 as a possible D gene (6 bases). The V end lost 4 bases, the J end lost 7 bases, and 17 bases lay between the germline ends. The germline V gene encodes CDR1 SNHLY and CDR2 FYNNEI. The CDR3 has 15 residues. The chain's CDR3 is CASSVSTGTGQPQHF. Here the CDR3 DNA reads TGTGCCAGCAGTGTTTCTACAGGGACGGGGCAGCCCCAGCATTTT. The entire variable domain, with the rest obtained from reference TRBV2 and TRBJ1-5, is as follows: EPEVTQTPSHQVTQMGQEVILRCVPISNHLYFYWYRQILGQKVEFLVSFYNNEISEKSEIFDDQFSVERPDGSNFTLKIRSTKLEDSAMYFCASSVSTGTGQPQHFGDGTRLSIL.

This clonotype was found many times. The chain recombines TRBV6-1 with TRBJ2-7; 8 nucleotides agree with TRBD1. Germline V lookup: CDR1 MNHNS, CDR2 SASEGT. There are 15 residues in the CDR3. The V gene end was trimmed by 5 bases and the J gene end by 2 bases; junction bases not matched to a gene: 8. The DNA of the CDR3 is TGTGCCAGCAGTCCCCGGACAGGGAGTACCTACGAGCAGTACTTC. This codes for CASSPRTGSTYEQYF.

This clonotype has ten or more counts. The chain is built from TRBV28 and TRBJ2-1; 8 bases line up with TRBD1. The germline V gene has CDR1 MDHEN and CDR2 SYDVKM. Unmatched junction bases numbered 15, after V lost 5 bases and J lost 12 bases. This CDR3 is 15 amino acids long. The CDR3 reads CASSGGQGTPIWQFF. DNA for the CDR3: TGTGCCAGCAGTGGCGGACAGGGAACCCCCATCTGGCAGTTCTTC.

The rearrangement links TRBV27 to TRBJ1-4; D is undetermined. The CDR3 has 14 residues. V shed 3 bases and J shed 8 bases, with 13 bases lying between them. Looked up from germline, CDR1 is MNHEY and CDR2 is SMNVEV (reference sequence). This CDR3 is CASSFNPPGEKLFF. Here the CDR3 DNA reads TGTGCCAGCAGTTTTAACCCCCCGGGGGAAAAACTGTTTTTT. The full variable domain, with the rest looked up from reference TRBV27 and TRBJ1-4, is EAQVTQNPRYLITVTGKKLTVTCSQNMNHEYMSWYRQDPGLGLRQIYYSMNVEVTDKGDVPEGYKVSRKEKRNFPLILESPSPNQTSLYFCASSFNPPGEKLFFGSGTQLSVL.

This clonotype was detected many times. This chain links TRBV20-1 with TRBJ2-3, with D possibly TRBD2 on 5 matching bases. V was pared by 3 bases and J by 0 bases, with 19 bases between. Germline assignment: CDR1 DFQATT and CDR2 SNEGSKA (reference sequence). The CDR3 loop spans 17 amino acids. The CDR3: CSASFLDPRGSTDTQYF. Written as DNA, the CDR3 is TGCAGTGCTAGCTTCCTAGACCCACGAGGGAGCACAGATACGCAGTATTTT.

In this sample, this clonotype turned up a few times. This chain links TRBV5-1 with TRBJ2-2, with a weak D call TRBD2 (7 bases). Deletions cut 4 bases from V and 2 bases from J, with 15 bases between. The CDR3 totals 16 residues. Germline CDR1 is SGHRS and CDR2 is YFSETQ. The CDR3 bases are TGCGCCAGCAGCATACGCGGGGGCGAAAACACCGGGGAGCTGTTTTTT. It translates to CASSIRGGENTGELFF.

As concerns this clonotype: A read error may be the cause here, since a much bigger clone is one base away. The rearrangement links TRBV7-3 to TRBJ2-1; D is uncertain. This CDR3 is built from 15 residues. Germline-derived CDR1 and CDR2 are SGHTA and FQGTGA. The V and J ends lost 5 bases and 1 base respectively, with 12 bases between them. The CDR3 DNA reads TGTGCCAGCAGCCCGGACGGGCCTTCCTACAATGAGCAGTTCTTC. Translation gives CASSPDGPSYNEQFF. The entire variable domain, with the rest obtained from reference TRBV7-3 and TRBJ2-1, is as follows: GAGVSQTPSNKVTEKGKYVELRCDPISGHTALYWYRQSLGQGPEFLIYFQGTGAADDSGLPNDRFFAVRPEGSVSTLKIQRTERGDSAVYLCASSPDGPSYNEQFFGPGTRLTVL.

This clonotype was seen ten or more times. The chain is built from TRBV18 and TRBJ1-5, with D unclear. Germline V gene lookup returns CDR1 KGHSH and CDR2 LQKENI. Trimming took off 6 bases at V and 0 bases at J, with 15 bases between the two ends. The CDR3 runs to 16 residues. The CDR3 region is CASSVGSIPSNQPQHF. CDR3 nucleotides: TGTGCCAGCTCCGTCGGGTCAATTCCTAGCAATCAGCCCCAGCATTTT.

J is TRBJ2-7 and V is TRBV6-1; 7 nucleotides align to TRBD1. V lost 11 bases to trimming and J lost 1 base; unmatched junction nucleotides: 11. The CDR3 length is 14 residues. Germline V gene data show CDR1 as MNHNS and CDR2 as SASEGT. For the CDR3, the DNA is TGTGCCGTAAGGGACAGCCGCTTATCCTACGAGCAGTACTTC. It yields the protein CAVRDSRLSYEQYF.

J is TRBJ1-2 and V is TRBV9; possibly TRBD1 for D (5 bases). The germline gives CDR1 SGDLS, CDR2 YYNGEE. The CDR3 is 13 residues long. V gave up 2 bases and J gave up 6 bases, with 11 bases separating them. This chain's CDR3 is CASSVGRIDGYTF. The CDR3 DNA sequence: TGTGCCAGCAGCGTGGGACGGATAGATGGCTACACCTTC.

This clonotype came up many times. The chain couples TRBV7-2 to TRBJ2-5; 7 bases match TRBD1. This CDR3 comprises 14 residues. V lost 5 bases and J lost 5; bases outside the gene matches: 8. Germline CDR1 SGHTA, CDR2 FQGNSA. The CDR3 loop reads CASSPDRVTETQYF. CDR3 DNA: TGTGCCAGCAGCCCTGACAGGGTTACGGAGACCCAGTACTTC. Supplemented by reference TRBV7-2 and TRBJ2-5, the full variable domain reads GAGVSQSPSNKVTEKGKDVELRCDPISGHTALYWYRQSLGQGLEFLIYFQGNSAPDKSGLPSDRFSAERTGGSVSTLTIQRTQQEDSAVYLCASSPDRVTETQYFGPGTRLLVL.

This clonotype was counted between two and nine times. The chain links TRBV3-1 to TRBJ2-1; D unresolved. Germline V gene data show CDR1 as LGHDT and CDR2 as YNNKEL (reference sequence). V gave up 1 base and J gave up 9 bases, with 13 bases separating them. CDR3 length: 14 amino acids. Here the CDR3 DNA reads TGTGCCAGCAGCCAAGCCCCAGAGTACGGTGAGCAGTTCTTC. Amino acid sequence: CASSQAPEYGEQFF.

For this clonotype: A junction end diverges from the germline sequence, so it may reflect a read error. The chain has TRBV6-5 and TRBJ2-2; TRBD1 matches at 8 bases. The CDR3 consists of 16 residues. Germline assignment: CDR1 MNHEY and CDR2 SVGAGI. The CDR3 DNA sequence: TGTGCCAGCAGTTACTCGAGGGACAGGAACACCGGGGAGCTGTCTTTT. Translation gives CASSYSRDRNTGELSF.

This clonotype was seen at least ten times. The chain joins TRBV20-1 to TRBJ2-7; TRBD2 matches 8 bases. Losses at the gene ends were 5 bases for V and 3 bases for J; bases not matched to a gene: 3. CDR3 length equals 12 residues. Germline loops: CDR1 DFQATT, CDR2 SNEGSKA (reference sequence). This CDR3 is CSASREGYEQYF. In nucleotides, the CDR3 is TGCAGTGCTTCACGGGAGGGCTACGAGCAGTACTTC.